Given below is one TCR beta chain in context. This sample stems from a study of blood T cell repertoires in COVID-19. Study details: In each case, the material was cDNA or gDNA derived from T cells, B-cell-depleted T cells, or PBMCs.

Germline CDR1 and CDR2: SGHKS and YYEKEE (reference sequence). The ends lost 4 bases at V and 3 bases at J; junction bases unmatched: 9. The CDR3 is 15 residues long. Repertoires were generated with immunoSEQ multiplex PCR, while TCRdb's copy carries only in-frame clones and drops some. Of approximately 140,000 clones in the sample, around nine tenths are singletons; the top ten hold 4% to 4.5%. The sequenced material came from peripheral blood. The chain links TRBV5-5 to TRBJ2-5; 7 bases align to TRBD1. This TCR was recovered from a woman between 40 and 55 years old with acute or convalescent COVID-19. CDR3 sequence reads: CASSIGQVGEETQYF. The CDR3 bases are TGTGCCAGCAGCATCGGACAGGTTGGAGAAGAGACCCAGTACTTC.